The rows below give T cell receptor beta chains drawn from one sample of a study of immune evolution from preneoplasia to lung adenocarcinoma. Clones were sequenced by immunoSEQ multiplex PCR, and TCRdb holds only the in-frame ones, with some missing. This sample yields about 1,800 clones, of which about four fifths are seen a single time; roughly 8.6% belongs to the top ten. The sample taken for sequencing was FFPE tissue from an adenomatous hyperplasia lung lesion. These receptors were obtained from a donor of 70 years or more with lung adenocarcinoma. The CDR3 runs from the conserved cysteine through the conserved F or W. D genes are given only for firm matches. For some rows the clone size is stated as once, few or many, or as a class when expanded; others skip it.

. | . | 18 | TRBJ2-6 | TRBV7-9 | TGTGCCAGCAGCTCAGGTCCCGGGACCAGGTCTGGGGCCAACGTCCTGACTTTC | CASSSGPGTRSGANVLTF
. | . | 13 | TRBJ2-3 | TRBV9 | TGTGCCAGCAGCGTATCGACCCAGACTCCTCAGTATTTT | CASSVSTQTPQYF
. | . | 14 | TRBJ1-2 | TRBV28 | TGTGCCAGCAGTTTATTGTCAGCTCTTCATGGCTACACCTTC | CASSLLSALHGYTF
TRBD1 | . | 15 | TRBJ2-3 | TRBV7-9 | TGTGCCAGCAAACAACAGGGGGATGGCACAGATACGCAGTATTTT | CASKQQGDGTDTQYF
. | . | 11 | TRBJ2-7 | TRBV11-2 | TGTGCCAGCAGTTCCACCTACGAGCAGTACTTC | CASSSTYEQYF
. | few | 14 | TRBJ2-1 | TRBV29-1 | TGCAGCGTTCCAGCCCGGGAGTCCTACAATGAGCAGTTCTTC | CSVPARESYNEQFF
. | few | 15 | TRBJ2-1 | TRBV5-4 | TGTGCCAGCAGCTTTGAAACGAGCTCCTACAATGAGCAGTTCTTC | CASSFETSSYNEQFF
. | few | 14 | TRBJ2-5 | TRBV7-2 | TGTGCCAGCAGCCGGATTTGGGGGCTGGAGACCCAGTACTTC | CASSRIWGLETQYF
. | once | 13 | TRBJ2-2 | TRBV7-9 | TGTGCCAGCAGCTTAGCGTCTACCGGGGAGCTGTTTTTT | CASSLASTGELFF
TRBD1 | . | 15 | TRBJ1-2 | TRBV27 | TGTGCCAGCAGTTACACCCTCGGGACAGAAGGCGGCTACACCTTC | CASSYTLGTEGGYTF
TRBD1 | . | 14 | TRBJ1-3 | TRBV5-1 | TGCGCCAGCAGCTTGGGCGGGACAGGGGACACCATATATTTT | CASSLGGTGDTIYF
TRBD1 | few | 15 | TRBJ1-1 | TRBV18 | TGTGCCAGCTCACCACCGAGGGGGCTCGACACTGAAGCTTTCTTT | CASSPPRGLDTEAFF
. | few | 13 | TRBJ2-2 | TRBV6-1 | TGTGCCAGCACCTTGCTCAGTACCGGGGAGCTGTTTTTT | CASTLLSTGELFF
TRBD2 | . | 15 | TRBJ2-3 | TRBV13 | TGTGCCAGCAGCCAAGCGCGGGAGACCCGAGATACGCAGTATTTT | CASSQARETRDTQYF
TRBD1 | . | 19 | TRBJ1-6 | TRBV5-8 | TGTGCCAGCAGCTTCGGGACAGGGGGCTCGAGCTCCTATAATTCACCCCTCCACTTT | CASSFGTGGSSSYNSPLHF
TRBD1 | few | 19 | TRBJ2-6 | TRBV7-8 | TGTGCCAGCAGCGCGGTACACAGGGGCAGCTTATCTGGGGCCAACGTCCTGACTTTC | CASSAVHRGSLSGANVLTF
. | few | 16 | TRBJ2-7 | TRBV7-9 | TGTGCCAGCAGCTTTTCAATCACTCCGGGAGTCAACGAGCAGTACTTC | CASSFSITPGVNEQYF
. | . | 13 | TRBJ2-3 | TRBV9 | TGTGCCAGCAAGCCCGTATCGATGGATACGCAGTATTTT | CASKPVSMDTQYF
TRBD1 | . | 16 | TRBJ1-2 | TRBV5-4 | TGTGCCAGCAGCGGACAGGGATTTGGGGCCCCCAATGGCTACACCTTC | CASSGQGFGAPNGYTF
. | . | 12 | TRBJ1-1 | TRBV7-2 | TGTGCCAGCAGCCCGTGGAGGGAGGGAGCTTTCTTT | CASSPWREGAFF
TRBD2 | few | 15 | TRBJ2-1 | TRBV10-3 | TGTGCCATCAGTGACCTAGCGGGGGCCAGGGATGAGCAGTTCTTC | CAISDLAGARDEQFF
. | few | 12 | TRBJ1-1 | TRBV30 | TGTGCCTGGAGTGGAGCGAACACTGAAGCTTTCTTT | CAWSGANTEAFF
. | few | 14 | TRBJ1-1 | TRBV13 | TGTGCCAGCAGCTTAGAAGCCCACGGAAATGAAGCTTTCTTT | CASSLEAHGNEAFF
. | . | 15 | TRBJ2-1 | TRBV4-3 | TGCGCCAGCAGCCAAGATGGGAACAGATACAATGAGCAGTTCTTC | CASSQDGNRYNEQFF
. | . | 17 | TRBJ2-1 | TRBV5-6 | TGTGCCAGCAGCTTGACAGCGGGCGGGGTAACCTACAATGAGCAGTTCTTC | CASSLTAGGVTYNEQFF
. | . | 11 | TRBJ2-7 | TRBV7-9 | TGTGCCAGCACCAACTCCTACGAGCAGTACTTC | CASTNSYEQYF
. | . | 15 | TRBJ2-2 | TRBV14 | TGTGCCAGCAGCCAATTGCGGGCGCGCACCGGGGAGCTGTTTTTT | CASSQLRARTGELFF
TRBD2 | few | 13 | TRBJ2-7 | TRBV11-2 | TGTGCCAGCAGCTTACTAGCGGGGTACGAGCAGTACTTC | CASSLLAGYEQYF
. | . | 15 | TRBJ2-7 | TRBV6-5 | TGTGCCAGCAGTTACATTCGTCCCGGGACCTACGAGCAGTACTTC | CASSYIRPGTYEQYF
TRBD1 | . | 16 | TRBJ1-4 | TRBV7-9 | TGTGCCAGCAGCCTCCGTCGCGGGACAGGGAATGAAAAACTGTTTTTT | CASSLRRGTGNEKLFF
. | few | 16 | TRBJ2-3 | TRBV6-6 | TGTGCCAGCAGCAACCTCGGGCCGACGGTCAAATATACGCAGTATTTT | CASSNLGPTVKYTQYF
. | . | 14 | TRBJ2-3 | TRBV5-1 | TGCGCCAGCAGCTTCGATAACCCCACAGATACGCAGTATTTT | CASSFDNPTDTQYF
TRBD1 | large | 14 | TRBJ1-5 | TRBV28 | TGTGCCAGCAGTCTCATACAGGGGAATCAGCCCCAGCATTTT | CASSLIQGNQPQHF
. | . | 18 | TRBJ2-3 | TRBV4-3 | TGCGCCAGCAGCCAAGCCCCTTATAAGCCGGACGGATCAAATACGCAGTATTTT | CASSQAPYKPDGSNTQYF
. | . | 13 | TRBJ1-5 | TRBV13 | TGTGCCAGCAGCTTGCATGGCGATCAGCCCCAGCATTTT | CASSLHGDQPQHF
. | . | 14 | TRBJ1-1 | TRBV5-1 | TGCGCCAGCAGCTTGTTCCCTGAGGGCGCTGAAGCTTTCTTT | CASSLFPEGAEAFF
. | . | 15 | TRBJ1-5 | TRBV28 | TGTGCCAGCAGTTTTTCGAGACGAGTGGGACAGCCCCAGCATTTT | CASSFSRRVGQPQHF
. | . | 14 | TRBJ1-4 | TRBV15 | TGTGCCACCAGGGACGGGACAACTAATGAAAAACTGTTTTTT | CATRDGTTNEKLFF